Each of the 22 T cell receptor beta chains below was sequenced from the same sample in a study of CD8 T cells in ankylosing spondylitis. TCRdb recomputed calls from the 5' RACE reads with MiXCR, one row per CDR3 protein. The sample yields 150,000 to 200,000 distinct CDR3 sequences, approximately 18% seen once. Sequences were obtained from blood, either unsorted or a sorted T cell fraction (not recorded which). Receptors originate from a male donor aged 5 to 30 with ankylosing spondylitis or in good health (not recorded which).

This clonotype was seen only a few times. V usage is TRBV29-1 and J usage is TRBJ2-1; 10 bases agree with TRBD1. Unmatched junction bases numbered 6, after V lost 4 bases and J lost 9 bases. The V gene's germline CDR1 is SQVTM and CDR2 ANQGSEA. The CDR3 loop spans 13 amino acids. The CDR3 coding sequence is TGCAGCGTTGCCGGGACAGGGGTCGGTGAGCAGTTCTTC. It yields the protein CSVAGTGVGEQFF.

The chain has TRBV4-3 and TRBJ2-3; 7 bases fit TRBD2. Trimming took 0 bases from V and 0 from J; bases not matched to a gene: 3. The CDR3 is made up of 16 amino acids. CDR1 and CDR2 (germline): LGHNA, YSLEER. The CDR3 DNA is TGCGCCAGCAGCCAAGATATTAGCGGGAGCACAGATACGCAGTATTTT. Protein sequence: CASSQDISGSTDTQYF.

This clonotype came up many times. CDR3 sequence (DNA): TGTGCCAGCAGTTTAGCTAGCACAGAGACCCAGTACTTC. Its translation: CASSLASTETQYF. The V gene is TRBV28, the J gene TRBJ2-5; TRBD2 might be the D (5 bases). In germline, CDR1 is MDHEN, CDR2 SYDVKM. This CDR3 contains 13 residues. V lost 2 bases and J 4 bases, leaving 8 bases between the germline ends.

Many counts were recorded for this clonotype. This chain uses TRBV12-3 or TRBV12-4 with TRBJ2-5, with D perhaps matching TRBD1 or TRBD2 (5 bases each). V was pared by 3 bases and J by 4 bases, with 15 bases between. The CDR3 length is 15 residues. The chain's CDR3 is CASSLVGPTAETQYF. In nucleotides, the CDR3 is TGTGCCAGCAGTTTGGTGGGACCCACGGCAGAGACCCAGTACTTC.

This clonotype has ten or more counts. V and J are TRBV10-3 and TRBJ1-1, with D possibly matching TRBD1 (6 bases). Germline CDR1 is ENHRY and CDR2 is SYGVKD. The CDR3 has 11 amino acids. The V end lost 4 bases, the J end lost 8 bases, and 8 bases lay between the germline ends. The CDR3 coding sequence is TGTGCCATCAGTGGCGACAGGGAAGCTTTCTTT. It specifies CAISGDREAFF.

This clonotype was recorded at least ten times. This rearrangement joins TRBV9 to TRBJ2-3, with 13 bases aligning to TRBD2. Trimming at V came to 2 bases and at J to 3 bases, leaving 6 bases not matched to a gene. Germline loops: CDR1 SGDLS, CDR2 YYNGEE. This CDR3 region has 17 residues. The CDR3 DNA is TGTGCCAGCAGCGTTTTGACTAGCGGGAGGTGGACAGATACGCAGTATTTT. It specifies CASSVLTSGRWTDTQYF.

The chain links TRBV30 to TRBJ1-1; D is uncertain. Trimming left V 2 bases short and J 0 bases short, with 7 bases between. The CDR3 totals 13 residues. Germline V lookup: CDR1 GTSNPN, CDR2 SVGIG (reference sequence). In nucleotides, the CDR3 is TGTGCCTGGAGTCAGAACATGAACACTGAAGCTTTCTTT. It translates to CAWSQNMNTEAFF. The complete variable domain, with remaining parts taken from reference TRBV30 and TRBJ1-1, reads SQTIHQWPATLVQPVGSPLSLECTVEGTSNPNLYWYRQAAGRGLQLLFYSVGIGQISSEVPQNLSASRPQDRQFILSSKKLLLSDSGFYLCAWSQNMNTEAFFGQGTRLTVV.

This clonotype was seen at least ten times. The chain links TRBV6-1 to TRBJ1-1; no clear D gene. Between the trimmed V and J ends, which lost 2 bases and 0 bases, there was a span of 4 bases. This CDR3 has 13 amino acids. Germline V CDR1 and CDR2: MNHNS, SASEGT. CDR3 protein: CASSESVNTEAFF. DNA of the CDR3: TGTGCCAGCAGTGAATCTGTGAACACTGAAGCTTTCTTT.

The sample holds many counts of this clonotype. The chain combines TRBV6-2 or TRBV6-3 with TRBJ2-7; 14 nucleotides agree with TRBD2. The germline V gene encodes CDR1 MNHEY and CDR2 SVGEGT. The CDR3 has 15 amino acids. The trim removed 7 bases at V and 4 bases at J, leaving 6 bases unmatched. The CDR3 is CASTEGLAGVYEQYF. The CDR3 bases are TGTGCCAGCACGGAGGGACTAGCGGGAGTGTACGAGCAGTACTTC.

This clonotype was counted many times. The genes are TRBV29-1 and TRBJ2-5; no reliable D call. Trimming took off 4 bases at V and 2 bases at J, with 11 bases between the two ends. The germline V gene has CDR1 SQVTM and CDR2 ANQGSEA. This CDR3 region has 13 residues. The CDR3 coding sequence is TGCAGCGTTGGGTGGCTAGGGCAAGAGACCCAGTACTTC. Protein sequence: CSVGWLGQETQYF.

This sequence joins TRBV19 and TRBJ1-1; the D gene is possibly TRBD1 (6 bases). Trimming pared 5 bases from V and 0 bases from J, leaving 16 bases between. This CDR3 has 16 residues. Germline V CDR1 and CDR2: LNHDA, SQIVND (reference sequence). This CDR3 reads CASSRNRASLNTEAFF. CDR3 in DNA: TGTGCCAGTAGTCGAAACAGGGCCTCCTTGAACACTGAAGCTTTCTTT.

The chain employs TRBV20-1 and TRBJ2-1; the match to TRBD2 covers 9 bases. V was clipped by 6 bases and J by 2 bases; unmatched bases: 5. The CDR3 extends over 14 amino acids. Germline lookup yields CDR1 DFQATT and CDR2 SNEGSKA (reference sequence). The CDR3 DNA sequence: TGCAGTGCCACCGTAGCGGGAGCCTACAATGAGCAGTTCTTC. Its translation: CSATVAGAYNEQFF.

At least ten counts were recorded for this clonotype. The chain combines TRBV27 with TRBJ2-3, with D perhaps matching TRBD1 or TRBD2 (5 bases each). The V and J ends lost 2 bases and 0 bases respectively, with 9 bases between them. CDR3 length equals 15 residues. Per the germline V gene, CDR1 is MNHEY and CDR2 is SMNVEV (reference sequence). The CDR3, as DNA: TGTGCCAGCAGTTTACAGGGCGGGAGCACAGATACGCAGTATTTT. The encoded protein is CASSLQGGSTDTQYF.

In this sample, this clonotype turned up many times. This chain links TRBV6-1 with TRBJ1-2; 11 bases fit TRBD1. Germline loops: CDR1 MNHNS, CDR2 SASEGT. The CDR3 contains 15 residues. V shed 6 bases, J shed 4 bases, and the junction held 7 bases outside the gene matches. This chain's CDR3 is CASSTRDRGSYGYTF. Written as DNA, the CDR3 is TGTGCCAGCAGCACCCGGGACAGGGGGTCCTATGGCTACACCTTC.

The gene calls are TRBV4-3 and TRBJ2-1, with D tentatively TRBD2 (6 bases). Trimming took 2 bases from V and 7 from J, leaving 9 bases between them. The CDR3 extends over 13 amino acids. In germline, CDR1 is LGHNA, CDR2 YSLEER. CDR3 sequence reads: CASSQPAGNEQFF. In DNA form, the CDR3 reads TGCGCCAGCAGCCAACCGGCGGGGAATGAGCAGTTCTTC.

In its sample, this clonotype was seen many times. The chain joins TRBV10-3 to TRBJ2-5, with D perhaps given as TRBD1 or TRBD2 (5 bases each). The V gene's germline CDR1 is ENHRY and CDR2 SYGVKD. Trimming cost V 3 bases and J 7 bases, with 15 bases left between them. CDR3 size: 14 residues. As DNA, the CDR3 is TGTGCCATCAGTGATTTGAAGGGACCCCGGACCCAGTACTTC. Its translation is CAISDLKGPRTQYF.

This clonotype has at least ten counts. The chain carries TRBV29-1 and TRBJ2-5; the match to TRBD2 covers 14 bases. The CDR3 totals 15 residues. The germline CDR1 and CDR2 sequences are SQVTM and ANQGSEA. The ends lost 4 bases at V and 0 bases at J; junction bases unmatched: 1. The CDR3 DNA reads as TGCAGCGTTGTGGGACTAGCGGGAGACCAAGAGACCCAGTACTTC. Translated, it gives CSVVGLAGDQETQYF.

This clonotype was detected many times. The V and J genes are TRBV7-2 and TRBJ1-2, with D perhaps TRBD1 (5 bases). The CDR3 extends over 17 amino acids. From germline, CDR1 is SGHTA and CDR2 FQGNSA. Trimming left V 2 bases short and J 3 bases short, with 19 bases between. The chain's CDR3 is CASSLISLGTADYGYTF. Written as DNA, the CDR3 is TGTGCCAGCAGCTTAATATCCCTCGGGACGGCGGACTATGGCTACACCTTC. Complete variable domain (other parts from reference TRBV7-2 and TRBJ1-2): GAGVSQSPSNKVTEKGKDVELRCDPISGHTALYWYRQSLGQGLEFLIYFQGNSAPDKSGLPSDRFSAERTGGSVSTLTIQRTQQEDSAVYLCASSLISLGTADYGYTFGSGTRLTVV.

There are many counts of this clonotype. The rearrangement joins TRBV7-9 to TRBJ2-1; 8 nucleotides agree with TRBD2. The length of the CDR3 is 16 residues. CDR1 SEHNR and CDR2 FQNEAQ come from the germline V gene (reference sequence). V shed 2 bases and J 7 bases; nucleotides not matched to a gene: 10. The CDR3 DNA reads TGTGCCAGCAGCTTAAGTTTGACTAGCGTACCAAATGAGCAGTTCTTC. Its protein product is CASSLSLTSVPNEQFF.

This clonotype was seen at least ten times. J is TRBJ2-7 and V is TRBV5-1; TRBD1 aligns across 8 bases. Germline V gene data show CDR1 as SGHRS and CDR2 as YFSETQ. J lost 4 bases, V lost 0 bases, and 9 bases had no gene match. The CDR3 is 16 residues long. The CDR3 nucleotides read TGCGCCAGCAGCTTGGGTGCAGGGGGCGCTTCGTACGAGCAGTACGTC. Amino acid sequence: CASSLGAGGASYEQYV.

This clonotype was found many times. The chain joins TRBV2 to TRBJ2-2, with 7 bases that match TRBD1. Germline assignment: CDR1 SNHLY and CDR2 FYNNEI. This CDR3 has 15 amino acids. J lost 5 bases, V lost 4 bases, and 7 bases had no gene match. The CDR3 spells CASSGEGADTGELFF. The DNA of the CDR3 is TGTGCCAGCAGTGGAGAGGGGGCTGATACCGGGGAGCTGTTTTTT. Variable domain in full (rest from reference TRBV2 and TRBJ2-2): EPEVTQTPSHQVTQMGQEVILRCVPISNHLYFYWYRQILGQKVEFLVSFYNNEISEKSEIFDDQFSVERPDGSNFTLKIRSTKLEDSAMYFCASSGEGADTGELFFGEGSRLTVL.

This clonotype has a count of ten or more. CDR3 amino acids: CASSLEWGNQPQHF. The DNA for the CDR3 is TGTGCCAGCAGCCTGGAATGGGGCAATCAGCCCCAGCATTTT. The chain employs TRBV27 and TRBJ1-5; D uncertain. The CDR3 is made up of 14 amino acids. Trimming left V 6 bases short and J 2 bases short, with 11 bases between. The germline gives CDR1 MNHEY, CDR2 SMNVEV (reference sequence).